In this sample, the clone carrying this TCR beta chain turned up a few times. Antigen specificity is unknown. This sample is drawn from a study of CD8 T cells in ankylosing spondylitis. General study points: The clones that were linked to disease were reported to be significantly enriched in matched synovial fluid samples from ankylosing spondylitis patients. One TCR beta motif, made up of about 8 highly homologous variants, appeared characteristic of ankylosing spondylitis blood.

In TCRdb, the 5' RACE reads were re-called with MiXCR into one record per CDR3 protein. This sample has 750,000 to 850,000 distinct CDR3 sequences, with about 11% found just once. This CDR3 spans 15 amino acids. Trimming took 4 bases from V and 2 from J, leaving 14 bases between them. The germline V gene encodes CDR1 SGHRS and CDR2 YFSETQ. This TCR derives from a male donor with ankylosing spondylitis. Material for sequencing was blood, either unsorted or a sorted T cell fraction (not recorded which). The rearrangement joins TRBV5-1 to TRBJ2-3; D is uncertain. The CDR3 nucleotides are TGCGCCAGCAGCCAGTCAGATCCCAACACAGATACGCAGTATTTT. Translating gives CASSQSDPNTDTQYF.